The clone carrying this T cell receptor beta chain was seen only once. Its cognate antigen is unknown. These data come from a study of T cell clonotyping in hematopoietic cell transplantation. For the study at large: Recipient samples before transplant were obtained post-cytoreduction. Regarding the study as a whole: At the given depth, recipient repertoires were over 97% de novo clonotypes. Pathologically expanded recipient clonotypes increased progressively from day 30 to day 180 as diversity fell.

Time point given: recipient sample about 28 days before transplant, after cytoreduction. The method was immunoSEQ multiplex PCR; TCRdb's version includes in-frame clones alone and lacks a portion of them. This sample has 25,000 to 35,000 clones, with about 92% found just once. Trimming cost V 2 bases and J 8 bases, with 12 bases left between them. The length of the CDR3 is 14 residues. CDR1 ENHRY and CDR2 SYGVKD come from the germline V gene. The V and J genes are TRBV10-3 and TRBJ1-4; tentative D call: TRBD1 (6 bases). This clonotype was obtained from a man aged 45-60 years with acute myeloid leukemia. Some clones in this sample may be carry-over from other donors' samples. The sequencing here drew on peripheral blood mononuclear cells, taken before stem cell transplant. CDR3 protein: CAISEPGQGEKLFF. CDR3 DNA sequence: TGTGCCATCAGTGAGCCGGGACAAGGGGAAAAACTGTTTTTT.